These 17 T cell receptor beta chains originate from one sample sequenced in a study of blood T cell repertoires in COVID-19. The repertoire was sequenced with immunoSEQ multiplex PCR; TCRdb's copy has only in-frame clones and lacks some. The sample has 84,000 or so clones, approximately 80% seen once. Sample: peripheral blood. The receptors were sampled from a woman older than 75 with acute or convalescent COVID-19.

This rearrangement joins TRBV12-3 or TRBV12-4 to TRBJ2-7; 7 bases line up with TRBD1. Trimming at V came to 7 bases and at J to 7 bases, leaving 7 bases not matched to a gene. CDR3 length equals 12 residues. The chain's CDR3 is CASTTTGIEQYF. The CDR3 coding sequence is TGTGCCAGCACCACGACAGGGATTGAGCAGTACTTC.

The genes are TRBV27 and TRBJ1-4; TRBD1 matches 7 bases. Per germline, CDR1 MNHEY and CDR2 SMNVEV (reference sequence). V lost 6 bases and J lost 3; bases outside the gene matches: 10. The CDR3 is 16 amino acids. The CDR3 region is CASRRQGWSANEKLFF. In DNA form, the CDR3 reads TGTGCCAGCAGACGACAGGGTTGGAGCGCTAATGAAAAACTGTTTTTT.

The chain recombines TRBV3-1 (or the pseudogene TRBV3-2) with TRBJ1-5; D remains unclear. Per the germline V gene, CDR1 is LGHDT and CDR2 is YNNKEL (reference sequence). This CDR3 is built from 14 residues. Trimming took 0 bases from V and 0 from J, leaving 3 bases between them. CDR3 sequence: CASSQDSSNQPQHF. As DNA, the CDR3 is TGTGCCAGCAGCCAAGACAGTAGCAATCAGCCCCAGCATTTT.

The CDR3 bases are TGCGCCAGCAGCCAAGGATACAGCTTATCCTACAATGAGCAGTTCTTC. As protein: CASSQGYSLSYNEQFF. This chain links TRBV4-1 with TRBJ2-1; D call uncertain. The CDR3 covers 16 residues. Trimming shortened V by 1 base and J by 1 base, and 11 bases separated the two germline ends. Looked up from germline, CDR1 is MGHRA and CDR2 is YSYEKL.

This clone has a handful of counts. The chain recombines TRBV4-1 with TRBJ2-7; no firm D call. The V end was cut by 2 bases, the J end by 4 bases, with 15 bases between. Germline V gene data show CDR1 as MGHRA and CDR2 as YSYEKL. The CDR3 totals 15 residues. CDR3 nucleotide sequence: TGCGCCAGCAGCCAAAGCGCGCCCATGACGTACGAGCAGTACTTC. Its protein product is CASSQSAPMTYEQYF.

The chain recombines TRBV3-1 (or the pseudogene TRBV3-2) with TRBJ1-4, with 7 positions matching TRBD1. Germline trimming cut 4 bases from V and 1 base from J; bases unmatched to any gene: 3. Germline V gene data show CDR1 as LGHDT and CDR2 as YNNKEL (reference sequence). This CDR3 contains 15 residues. The CDR3 DNA sequence: TGTGCCAGCAGCCCGAACAGGGGAACTAATGAAAAACTGTTTTTT. Amino acids: CASSPNRGTNEKLFF.

This clone was counted between two and nine times. The CDR3 is CATTSDRESSPLHF. DNA of the CDR3: TGTGCCACCACATCGGACAGGGAGAGTTCACCCCTCCACTTT. V and J are TRBV10-3 and TRBJ1-6, with 8 bases aligning to TRBD1. Per the germline V gene, CDR1 is ENHRY and CDR2 is SYGVKD. CDR3 length: 14 amino acids. With V trimmed by 10 bases and J by 9 bases, 11 bases remained unmatched.

The J gene is TRBJ2-2, the V gene TRBV11-2; 8 nucleotides align to TRBD1. V dropped 7 bases and J dropped 5; count of bases not matched to a gene: 6. The CDR3 length is 14 residues. The germline V gene has CDR1 SGHAT and CDR2 FQNNGV. The CDR3 sequence: CASTTRTGTGELFF. The CDR3 DNA follows: TGTGCCAGCACCACCAGGACAGGGACCGGGGAGCTGTTTTTT.

This sequence joins TRBV2 and TRBJ1-2; tentatively, D is TRBD1 (6 bases). The CDR3 totals 16 residues. V was clipped by 3 bases and J by 0 bases, with 14 bases between them. Looked up from germline, CDR1 is SNHLY and CDR2 is FYNNEI. CDR3 protein: CASSDGGHRTNYGYTF. The CDR3 DNA sequence: TGTGCCAGCAGTGATGGGGGACACAGGACTAACTATGGCTACACCTTC.

This clone showed up just once. This chain connects TRBV6-5 to TRBJ1-3; D gene unclear. The V and J ends lost 0 bases and 0 bases respectively, with 9 bases between them. This CDR3 has 16 amino acids. Germline-derived CDR1 and CDR2 are MNHEY and SVGAGI. CDR3 residues: CASSYSAGYSGNTIYF. For the CDR3, the DNA is TGTGCCAGCAGTTACTCGGCAGGTTACTCTGGAAACACCATATATTTT.

The chain recombines TRBV11-2 with TRBJ2-7, with 10 bases lining up with TRBD2. The CDR3 has 17 amino acids. The germline gives CDR1 SGHAT, CDR2 FQNNGV. Losses at the gene ends were 5 bases for V and 1 base for J; bases not matched to a gene: 11. CDR3 sequence: CASSPGVGTSASYEQYF. Written as DNA, the CDR3 is TGTGCCAGCAGCCCAGGGGTAGGGACTAGCGCTTCCTACGAGCAGTACTTC.

The V and J genes are TRBV18 and TRBJ1-3; D gene ambiguous. Germline loops: CDR1 KGHSH, CDR2 LQKENI. V lost 3 bases, J lost 0 bases, and 12 bases lay in between. This CDR3 has 16 residues. CDR3 region: CASSPLTPRSGNTIYF. Here the CDR3 DNA reads TGTGCCAGCTCACCCCTGACACCGCGCTCTGGAAACACCATATATTTT.

The count of this clone is one. This chain joins TRBV19 and TRBJ1-1, with D tentatively TRBD1 (5 bases). V shed 3 bases and J shed 6 bases, with 8 bases lying between them. This CDR3 is built from 12 residues. The germline CDR1 and CDR2 sequences are LNHDA and SQIVND (reference sequence). The CDR3 region has the DNA TGTGCCAGTAGTATCCGGGGGGCTGAAGCTTTCTTT. Translated, it gives CASSIRGAEAFF. The variable domain in full, with the rest retrieved from reference TRBV19 and TRBJ1-1, is DGGITQSPKYLFRKEGQNVTLSCEQNLNHDAMYWYRQDPGQGLRLIYYSQIVNDFQKGDIAEGYSVSREKKESFPLTVTSAQKNPTAFYLCASSIRGAEAFFGQGTRLTVV.

The V call is TRBV4-2, the J call TRBJ2-3; TRBD2 matches 10 bases. The ends lost 3 bases at V and 6 bases at J; junction bases unmatched: 9. The CDR3 covers 16 residues. Germline V CDR1 and CDR2: LGHNA, YNFKEQ. CDR3 in DNA: TGTGCCAGCAGCCAGAGGAGCGGGGGGGCCAGGGATACGCAGTATTTT. Protein product: CASSQRSGGARDTQYF.

The rearrangement joins TRBV30 to TRBJ2-7, with 7 bases aligning to TRBD1. Germline assignment: CDR1 GTSNPN and CDR2 SVGIG (reference sequence). Trimming cost V 3 bases and J 1 base; bases outside gene matches: 9. The CDR3 runs to 15 residues. The CDR3, as DNA: TGTGCCTGGAGCCGGAAGGGGGCTGGATCCTACGAGCAGTACTTC. Amino acids: CAWSRKGAGSYEQYF.

The chain recombines TRBV7-2 with TRBJ2-5; 13 bases are a match to TRBD2. The CDR3 length is 18 residues. Germline V CDR1 and CDR2: SGHTA, FQGNSA. Trimming cost V 5 bases and J 5 bases; bases outside gene matches: 14. DNA of the CDR3: TGTGCCAGCAGCCCCCGGACTAGCGGGGGCCAGGGGCTCGAGACCCAGTACTTC. Translation: CASSPRTSGGQGLETQYF. The entire variable domain, with the rest obtained from reference TRBV7-2 and TRBJ2-5, is as follows: GAGVSQSPSNKVTEKGKDVELRCDPISGHTALYWYRQSLGQGLEFLIYFQGNSAPDKSGLPSDRFSAERTGGSVSTLTIQRTQQEDSAVYLCASSPRTSGGQGLETQYFGPGTRLLVL.

The CDR3: CASSEDRGGNTEAFF. CDR3 in DNA: TGTGCCAGCAGCGAGGACAGGGGAGGGAACACTGAAGCTTTCTTT. V is TRBV5-4 and J is TRBJ1-1, with 9 bases lining up with TRBD1. This CDR3 contains 15 residues. Per the germline V gene, CDR1 is SGHNT and CDR2 is YYREEE (reference sequence). The junction had 5 bases not matched to a gene; V was cut back by 4 bases and J by 1 base.